These T cell receptor beta chains were read from a single sample in a study of T cell repertoires in cytomegalovirus infection. TCRdb processed the reads anew with MiXCR; each CDR3 protein has one entry. Of about 490,000 distinct CDR3 sequences in the sample, about 26% were seen once. The sequenced material came from PBMCs. Receptors were obtained from a human donor in good health (CMV status not recorded). Some clones in this sample may be carry-over from other donors' samples. Both conserved end residues are part of each CDR3. Fields, in order: clone size, V gene, D gene, J gene, CDR3 protein, CDR3 DNA. D genes are given only for firm matches. Some rows mark clone size as missing; the rest say once, few, many or name a class of expanded clone.

>many|TRBV7-3|-|TRBJ2-6
CASSLTSAGANVLTF
TGTGCCAGCAGCTTAACGTCGGCCGGGGCCAACGTCCTGACTTTC
>-|TRBV11-1|TRBD1|TRBJ2-3
CASSSPPGQGATDTQYF
TGTGCCAGCAGCTCCCCACCGGGACAGGGGGCTACAGATACGCAGTATTTT
>once|TRBV6-2/TRBV6-3|TRBD2|TRBJ2-2
CASSYLAGGMNTGELFF
TGTGCCAGCAGTTACCTAGCGGGAGGAATGAACACCGGGGAGCTGTTTTTT
>-|TRBV9|-|TRBJ1-1
CASSVGSYTEAFF
TGTGCCAGCAGCGTAGGTAGCTACACTGAAGCTTTCTTT
>-|TRBV18|-|TRBJ2-7
CASSPGQLISYEQYF
TGTGCCAGCTCACCAGGACAGCTAATCTCCTACGAGCAGTACTTC
>-|TRBV27|TRBD1|TRBJ2-7
CASSPVGTGGYEQYF
TGTGCCAGCAGCCCGGTTGGGACAGGGGGCTACGAGCAGTACTTC
>few|TRBV12-5|-|TRBJ2-1
CASGLPRTGLRGTNEQFF
TGTGCTAGTGGTTTGCCCAGGACCGGCTTGAGGGGTACCAATGAGCAGTTCTTC
>few|TRBV4-3|TRBD2|TRBJ2-1
CASSHLTSNNEQFF
TGCGCCAGCAGCCACCTGACTAGCAATAATGAGCAGTTCTTC
>many|TRBV7-2|-|TRBJ2-7
CASSPKYEQYF
TGTGCCAGCAGCCCGAAATACGAGCAGTACTTC
>-|TRBV29-1|TRBD1|TRBJ1-2
CSVDKGAWGYTF
TGCAGCGTTGACAAGGGGGCGTGGGGCTACACCTTC
>-|TRBV20-1|-|TRBJ2-3
CSASRPRGKSDTQYF
TGCAGTGCTAGTCGGCCTAGAGGGAAATCGGATACGCAGTATTTT
>-|TRBV7-2|TRBD2|TRBJ2-3
CASSYGLAGGPTDTQYF
TGTGCCAGCAGCTACGGACTAGCGGGAGGACCCACAGATACGCAGTATTTT
>few|TRBV4-3|-|TRBJ1-2
CASSQVGSSKSYGYTF
TGCGCCAGCAGCCAGGTCGGGAGCTCAAAAAGTTATGGCTACACCTTC
>-|TRBV4-3|-|TRBJ2-4
CASSQDRAGLGHIQYF
TGCGCCAGCAGCCAAGATCGGGCAGGGCTGGGACACATTCAGTACTTC
>few|TRBV29-1|-|TRBJ2-7
CSVRTHYEQYF
TGCAGCGTAAGGACCCACTACGAGCAGTACTTC
>-|TRBV19|TRBD1|TRBJ1-2
CASLLSQGQGAGGYTF
TGTGCCAGTCTCCTATCGCAGGGACAGGGGGCAGGAGGCTACACCTTC
>few|TRBV4-3|-|TRBJ2-5
CASSQQATDQETQYF
TGCGCCAGCAGCCAACAAGCAACAGACCAAGAGACCCAGTACTTC
>-|TRBV29-1|-|TRBJ1-3
CSVGGTPGNTIYF
TGCAGCGTTGGCGGGACTCCGGGAAACACCATATATTTT
>few|TRBV12-5|-|TRBJ2-1
CASGLVRAGSRSEINEQFF
TGTGCTAGTGGTTTGGTACGTGCAGGGTCCCGATCGGAAATAAATGAGCAGTTCTTC
>few|TRBV7-9|-|TRBJ2-5
CASSVGLIRTQYF
TGTGCCAGCAGCGTGGGCCTCATTAGGACCCAGTACTTC
>-|TRBV7-9|-|TRBJ2-1
CASRPPGTQQFF
TGTGCCAGCAGGCCTCCCGGGACTCAGCAGTTCTTC
>once|TRBV6-5|TRBD2|TRBJ2-3
CASSGGRLAPSTDTQYF
TGTGCCAGCAGTGGAGGGCGACTAGCGCCGAGCACAGATACGCAGTATTTT
>-|TRBV27|TRBD2|TRBJ2-1
CASSLGAGSRNEQFF
TGTGCCAGCAGTTTGGGAGCGGGATCTCGCAATGAGCAGTTCTTC
>-|TRBV29-1|-|TRBJ2-7
CSVEDRRGDRYEQYF
TGCAGCGTTGAAGATCGGCGCGGAGACCGCTACGAGCAGTACTTC
>-|TRBV7-9|-|TRBJ1-1
CASAPNIYGGNTEAFF
TGTGCCAGCGCCCCAAATATTTATGGGGGGAACACTGAAGCTTTCTTT
>few|TRBV7-3|-|TRBJ2-1
CASSLNAGSHNEQFF
TGTGCCAGCAGCTTAAACGCAGGATCCCACAATGAGCAGTTCTTC
>many|TRBV11-2|TRBD2|TRBJ2-3
CASSKLHSGSWADTQYF
TGTGCCAGCAGCAAACTACATAGCGGGAGTTGGGCAGATACGCAGTATTTT
>-|TRBV6-5|TRBD1|TRBJ1-6
CASSTGTGYSPLHF
TGTGCCAGCAGCACCGGGACAGGTTATTCACCCCTCCACTTT
>many|TRBV6-2/TRBV6-3|-|TRBJ2-3
CASSYQLADQKNTDTQYF
TGTGCCAGCAGTTATCAGCTAGCAGATCAAAAGAACACAGATACGCAGTATTTT
>-|TRBV27|TRBD1|TRBJ1-1
CASSADRGRAFF
TGTGCCAGCAGTGCCGACAGGGGAAGGGCTTTCTTT
>-|TRBV7-2|TRBD1|TRBJ2-7
CASSRGTGPYEQYF
TGTGCCAGCAGCCGAGGGACAGGGCCCTACGAGCAGTACTTC
>-|TRBV11-2|-|TRBJ1-1
CASSLMQNTEAFF
TGTGCCAGCAGCTTAATGCAGAACACTGAAGCTTTCTTT
>few|TRBV9|TRBD2|TRBJ2-1
CASSGSGRAGNEQFF
TGTGCCAGCAGCGGGAGCGGGAGAGCTGGCAATGAGCAGTTCTTC
>few|TRBV29-1|TRBD1|TRBJ1-2
CSVPNTAGGANNYGYTF
TGCAGCGTCCCCAACACGGCAGGGGGCGCGAATAACTATGGCTACACCTTC
>many|TRBV7-8|-|TRBJ1-4
CASSLARINEKLFF
TGTGCCAGCAGCTTAGCGCGAATTAATGAAAAACTGTTTTTT
>-|TRBV6-2/TRBV6-3|-|TRBJ1-1
CASRKGLNTEAFF
TGTGCCAGCAGGAAGGGACTAAACACTGAAGCTTTCTTT
>few|TRBV6-2/TRBV6-3|TRBD1|TRBJ1-1
CASTRPGTGRRNTEAFF
TGTGCCTCCACCCGTCCCGGGACAGGGAGGAGGAACACTGAAGCTTTCTTT